The 29 T cell receptor beta chains below all came from one sample that was sequenced in a study of T cell responses to AZD1222 COVID-19 vaccine. Some clones are missing from TCRdb's copy, which holds only in-frame ones; the method was immunoSEQ multiplex PCR. Of around 110,000 clones listed, about 92% were seen once; the top ten hold approximately 3%. The sequences come from peripheral blood, collected on day 0 of AZD1222 vaccination. The receptors were gathered from an adult in good health.

The DNA for the CDR3 is TGTGCCAGCAGTTGGACAGGGGAGAACTATGGCTACACCTTC. Amino acids: CASSWTGENYGYTF. The V and J genes are TRBV6-5 and TRBJ1-2; TRBD1 agrees at 9 bases. With 4 bases clipped from V and 2 bases from J, the junction kept 2 bases outside the gene matches. Germline V gene lookup returns CDR1 MNHEY and CDR2 SVGAGI. The CDR3 is made up of 14 amino acids.

J is TRBJ2-3 and V is TRBV5-1; D may be TRBD1 (5 bases). The CDR3 covers 15 residues. Germline V gives CDR1 SGHRS, CDR2 YFSETQ. The V and J ends lost 1 base and 5 bases respectively, with 14 bases between them. The CDR3 DNA sequence: TGCGCCAGCAGCTTGTTTAAGGGGCCGGGAGATACGCAGTATTTT. Its protein is CASSLFKGPGDTQYF.

The chain employs TRBV27 and TRBJ1-6; the match to TRBD1 covers 7 bases. CDR1 is MNHEY and CDR2 is SMNVEV in the germline V gene (reference sequence). V lost 6 bases and J lost 9; bases outside the gene matches: 11. The CDR3 loop spans 15 amino acids. In nucleotides, the CDR3 is TGTGCCAGCAGCTTGACAGGGTCGGGACTTTCACCCCTCCACTTT. This codes for CASSLTGSGLSPLHF.

The V and J genes are TRBV19 and TRBJ1-1; D is uncertain. CDR3 length: 14 amino acids. Germline CDR1 LNHDA, CDR2 SQIVND (reference sequence). V lost 5 bases and J 0 bases, leaving 10 bases between the germline ends. The CDR3 DNA follows: TGTGCCAGTAGTGATCCACAGTTGAACACTGAAGCTTTCTTT. Its protein product is CASSDPQLNTEAFF.

The chain recombines TRBV4-2 with TRBJ2-1; D call uncertain. The CDR3 length is 13 residues. Germline V gives CDR1 LGHNA, CDR2 YNFKEQ. V gave up 3 bases and J gave up 9 bases, with 12 bases separating them. The CDR3 reads CASSQQSRGEQFF. CDR3 nucleotide sequence: TGTGCCAGCAGCCAGCAGAGCCGTGGTGAGCAGTTCTTC.

This clone appeared once. The chain employs TRBV28 and TRBJ1-1; D unclear. Trimming shortened V by 2 bases and J by 4 bases, and 17 bases separated the two germline ends. This CDR3 has 16 residues. The V gene's germline CDR1 is MDHEN and CDR2 SYDVKM. CDR3 protein: CASSLLTGPRGTEAFF. CDR3 coding DNA: TGTGCCAGCAGTTTACTTACCGGGCCCCGGGGCACTGAAGCTTTCTTT.

The V call is TRBV28, the J call TRBJ2-7; a weak D match, TRBD1 (6 bases). The germline V gene encodes CDR1 MDHEN and CDR2 SYDVKM. The CDR3 has 14 amino acids. V lost 3 bases to trimming and J lost 6 bases, with 15 bases between them. The CDR3 is CASSLSRGYSEQYF. The CDR3 DNA is TGTGCCAGCAGTTTGTCGAGGGGGTATTCCGAGCAGTACTTC.

The V call is TRBV21-1, the J call TRBJ1-5; the D segment call TRBD1 is taken from the table without a DNA check. TRBV21-1 constitutes a pseudogene. The CDR3 has 14 amino acids. CDR3 protein: CASRGQGINQPQHF. The CDR3 DNA reads TGTGCCAGCAGGGGACAGGGGATTAATCAGCCCCAGCATTTT.

The chain recombines TRBV28 with TRBJ1-4; 10 bases are a match to TRBD1. V lost 6 bases and J lost 8; bases outside the gene matches: 6. Germline V gene data show CDR1 as MDHEN and CDR2 as SYDVKM. The CDR3 consists of 14 residues. CDR3 loop: CASRRQGASEKLFF. In DNA form, the CDR3 reads TGTGCCAGCAGACGACAGGGGGCATCGGAAAAACTGTTTTTT. Variable domain in full (rest from reference TRBV28 and TRBJ1-4): DVKVTQSSRYLVKRTGEKVFLECVQDMDHENMFWYRQDPGLGLRLIYFSYDVKMKEKGDIPEGYSVSREKKERFSLILESASTNQTSMYLCASRRQGASEKLFFGSGTQLSVL.

This clone was observed a handful of times. J is TRBJ1-2 and V is TRBV7-9; D call uncertain. CDR1 and CDR2 (germline): SEHNR, FQNEAQ (reference sequence). V gave up 1 base and J gave up 2 bases, with 5 bases separating them. The CDR3 consists of 13 residues. CDR3 protein: CASSLGPNYGYTF. CDR3 DNA: TGTGCCAGCAGCTTAGGCCCCAACTATGGCTACACCTTC.

The chain carries TRBV7-9 and TRBJ2-1; 12 bases map to TRBD1. Germline CDR1 reads SEHNR; CDR2 reads FQNEAQ (reference sequence). The V gene end was trimmed by 5 bases and the J gene end by 7 bases; junction bases not matched to a gene: 6. The CDR3 loop spans 15 amino acids. CDR3 protein: CASSPGQGARNEQFF. CDR3 DNA: TGTGCCAGCAGCCCGGGACAGGGGGCGCGGAATGAGCAGTTCTTC.

The chain uses TRBV30 and TRBJ1-2; D uncertain. Trimming stripped 7 bases from V and 5 bases from J, with 14 bases between. The length of the CDR3 is 12 residues. Germline-derived CDR1 and CDR2 are GTSNPN and SVGIG (reference sequence). The CDR3 is CASRPASYGYTF. Written as DNA, the CDR3 is TGTGCCTCTAGACCTGCCAGTTATGGCTACACCTTC. The full variable domain, in which reference TRBV30 and TRBJ1-2 provide the parts outside the CDR3, is SQTIHQWPATLVQPVGSPLSLECTVEGTSNPNLYWYRQAAGRGLQLLFYSVGIGQISSEVPQNLSASRPQDRQFILSSKKLLLSDSGFYLCASRPASYGYTFGSGTRLTVV.

The chain joins TRBV12-3 or TRBV12-4 to TRBJ1-2; maybe TRBD1 (6 bases). The CDR3 contains 12 residues. The V end lost 4 bases, the J end lost 5 bases, and 8 bases lay between the germline ends. This CDR3 reads CASSSTGYGYTF. The CDR3 bases are TGTGCCAGCAGTTCGACAGGATATGGCTACACCTTC.

The V and J genes are TRBV9 and TRBJ1-2, with D uncertain. V was clipped by 3 bases and J by 2 bases, with 8 bases between them. Germline loops: CDR1 SGDLS, CDR2 YYNGEE. There are 13 residues in the CDR3. CDR3 in DNA: TGTGCCAGCAGCGACTACAGCAACTATGGCTACACCTTC. Encoded protein: CASSDYSNYGYTF. The full variable domain, in which reference TRBV9 and TRBJ1-2 provide the parts outside the CDR3, is DSGVTQTPKHLITATGQRVTLRCSPRSGDLSVYWYQQSLDQGLQFLIQYYNGEERAKGNILERFSAQQFPDLHSELNLSSLELGDSALYFCASSDYSNYGYTFGSGTRLTVV.

The chain combines TRBV5-1 with TRBJ2-7, with TRBD2 as a possible D gene (5 bases). The CDR3 is 15 residues long. Germline CDR1 reads SGHRS; CDR2 reads YFSETQ. Trimming cost V 4 bases and J 5 bases, with 19 bases left between them. Here the CDR3 reads CASSPMVGVHDEQYF. The CDR3, as DNA: TGCGCCAGCAGCCCGATGGTGGGAGTTCACGACGAGCAGTACTTC.

The chain carries TRBV28 and TRBJ1-1; D uncertain. This CDR3 has 15 amino acids. Germline V gives CDR1 MDHEN, CDR2 SYDVKM. Trimming removed 7 bases at V and 1 base at J, with 16 bases between. In DNA form, the CDR3 reads TGTGCCAGCATCCTCGGACTGTGGGCGAACACTGAAGCTTTCTTT. Translating it yields CASILGLWANTEAFF. The full variable domain, completed using reference TRBV28 and TRBJ1-1, is DVKVTQSSRYLVKRTGEKVFLECVQDMDHENMFWYRQDPGLGLRLIYFSYDVKMKEKGDIPEGYSVSREKKERFSLILESASTNQTSMYLCASILGLWANTEAFFGQGTRLTVV.

This chain connects TRBV10-3 to TRBJ2-5, with D perhaps TRBD2 (6 bases). This CDR3 is built from 15 residues. Trimming removed 6 bases at V and 1 base at J, with 15 bases between. Germline lookup yields CDR1 ENHRY and CDR2 SYGVKD. CDR3 sequence reads: CAISLGLPRQETQYF. CDR3 DNA sequence: TGTGCCATCAGCCTAGGACTACCCCGCCAAGAGACCCAGTACTTC.

V gene TRBV7-3 combines with J gene TRBJ2-2; 8 bases map to TRBD2. V shed 5 bases, J shed 0 bases, and the junction held 2 bases outside the gene matches. The germline V gene has CDR1 SGHTA and CDR2 FQGTGA. CDR3 size: 15 residues. The CDR3 is CASSLAGSNTGELFF. The CDR3 DNA is TGTGCCAGCAGCCTAGCGGGCTCGAACACCGGGGAGCTGTTTTTT.

The rearrangement links TRBV19 to TRBJ1-2, with D unclear. The CDR3 is 11 residues long. CDR1 and CDR2 (germline): LNHDA, SQIVND (reference sequence). V was shortened by 10 bases and J by 11 bases, with 17 bases between the two germline ends. The CDR3 DNA sequence: TGTGCCACCGGAAGGACGGAGGGTTACACCTTC. Translated: CATGRTEGYTF.

The chain carries TRBV6-2 or TRBV6-3 and TRBJ1-1; D is uncertain. Trimming took 6 bases from V and 0 from J, leaving 5 bases between them. The germline V gene has CDR1 MNHEY and CDR2 SVGEGT. This CDR3 region has 12 residues. The CDR3 here is CASSRLNTEAFF. The CDR3 DNA follows: TGTGCCAGCAGCCGTTTGAACACTGAAGCTTTCTTT.

The genes are TRBV15 and TRBJ1-4; tentative D call: TRBD1 (5 bases). Trimming removed 0 bases at V and 0 bases at J, with 8 bases between. From germline, CDR1 is LNHNV and CDR2 YYDKDF (reference sequence). The CDR3 runs to 16 residues. This chain's CDR3 is CATSRDWGATNEKLFF. The DNA of the CDR3 is TGTGCCACCAGCAGAGATTGGGGCGCAACTAATGAAAAACTGTTTTTT.

The genes are TRBV5-1 and TRBJ2-3; 8 bases fit TRBD1. Germline loops: CDR1 SGHRS, CDR2 YFSETQ. CDR3 length: 18 residues. Trimming cost V 0 bases and J 4 bases; bases outside gene matches: 13. The CDR3, as DNA: TGCGCCAGCAGCTTGGAAGGGCCACCAGGGGGCGCGGCAGATACGCAGTATTTT. Encoded protein: CASSLEGPPGGAADTQYF.

This clone is a singleton in its sample. The chain couples TRBV11-3 to TRBJ1-1, with D perhaps TRBD1 (5 bases). The germline V gene has CDR1 SGHNT and CDR2 YENEEA. This CDR3 region has 15 residues. V lost 4 bases, J lost 0 bases, and 12 bases lay in between. Here the CDR3 reads CASSYEGTVNTEAFF. The CDR3 nucleotides read TGTGCCAGCAGCTATGAAGGGACTGTGAACACTGAAGCTTTCTTT.

V and J are TRBV15 and TRBJ2-1; either TRBD1 or TRBD2 may supply D (5 bases each). V was trimmed by 2 bases and J by 0 bases, leaving 14 bases between them. Per germline, CDR1 LNHNV and CDR2 YYDKDF (reference sequence). The CDR3 spans 17 residues. The CDR3 reads CATSRWPGRSSYNEQFF. The CDR3 DNA sequence: TGTGCCACCAGCAGATGGCCGGGGCGGAGCTCCTACAATGAGCAGTTCTTC.

The chain couples TRBV11-2 to TRBJ2-7; perhaps TRBD2 as D (6 bases). Deletions cut 3 bases from V and 6 bases from J, with 15 bases between. The CDR3 is 14 amino acids. Germline assignment: CDR1 SGHAT and CDR2 FQNNGV. In DNA, the CDR3 is TGTGCCAGCAGCTTTACGGGGGAGATGGGCGAGCAGTACTTC. Residues: CASSFTGEMGEQYF.

V usage is TRBV28 and J usage is TRBJ2-6; D is uncertain. V was cut by 8 bases and J by 1 base, with 12 bases left in between. The CDR3 is 15 amino acids. Germline V CDR1 and CDR2: MDHEN, SYDVKM. CDR3 in amino acids: CASGMRLSGANVLTF. The CDR3, as DNA: TGTGCCAGCGGCATGAGGCTGTCTGGGGCCAACGTCCTGACTTTC.

This clone appeared a single time. Written as DNA, the CDR3 is TGTGCCAGCAGTTTTATCGGCAACTCCTACAATGAGCAGTTCTTC. Amino acids: CASSFIGNSYNEQFF. This chain uses TRBV27 with TRBJ2-1; D remains unclear. With 3 bases removed from V and 0 bases from J, the gap between germline ends came to 9 bases. CDR1 MNHEY and CDR2 SMNVEV come from the germline V gene (reference sequence). The CDR3 extends over 15 amino acids.

V and J are TRBV24-1 and TRBJ2-1, with 13 bases matching TRBD2. The CDR3 has 16 amino acids. Trimming removed 3 bases from V and 5 bases from J; junction bases left unmatched: 3. From germline, CDR1 is KGHDR and CDR2 SFDVKD. The DNA of the CDR3 is TGTGCCACCAGTGATCCTACTAGCGGGAGGGACAATGAGCAGTTCTTC. This encodes CATSDPTSGRDNEQFF.

The genes are TRBV5-8 and TRBJ2-5; a possible D gene is TRBD1 (6 bases). Germline values: CDR1 SGHTS, CDR2 YDEGEE. V lost 4 bases and J lost 3, with 13 bases in between. This CDR3 contains 14 residues. The CDR3 region is CASSLDSLKETQYF. In DNA form, the CDR3 reads TGTGCCAGCAGCCTGGACAGCCTGAAAGAGACCCAGTACTTC.